This T cell receptor (beta chain) was identified in a study of T cell changes during pregnancy in multiple sclerosis. CDR1 and CDR2 from the germline V gene are LNHDA and SQIVND (reference sequence). The CDR3 is 14 residues long. Losses at the gene ends were 5 bases for V and 5 bases for J; bases not matched to a gene: 7. Using immunoSEQ multiplex PCR, the repertoire was profiled, and TCRdb retains in-frame clones only, with some absent. The repertoire has about 48,000 clones, approximately 92% of them found once; the top ten carry roughly 0.91%. This TCR was sampled from a female donor in good health, enrolled as a control in a pregnancy study. The rearrangement joins TRBV19 to TRBJ2-7; 9 bases align to TRBD1. The input for sequencing was CD4+ T cells from peripheral blood mononuclear cells, taken in the second trimester of pregnancy. CDR3 bases: TGTGCCAGTAGTCCCGACAGGGGGGTTGACGAGCAGTACTTC. Translating it yields CASSPDRGVDEQYF. Full variable domain (outside the CDR3, taken from reference TRBV19 and TRBJ2-7): DGGITQSPKYLFRKEGQNVTLSCEQNLNHDAMYWYRQDPGQGLRLIYYSQIVNDFQKGDIAEGYSVSREKKESFPLTVTSAQKNPTAFYLCASSPDRGVDEQYFGPGTRLTVT.